Given below is one T cell receptor (beta chain) in context. What it binds is not known. The CDR3 extends over 13 amino acids. Germline V gene data show CDR1 as SGDLS and CDR2 as YYNGEE. The V end was cut by 7 bases, the J end by 3 bases, with 13 bases between. The data are from a study of CD8 T cells in Susac syndrome. General observations from the study: The study's TCR sequencing and HLA analysis drew on a certain number of individuals. That number was acknowledged as relatively small.

Sequencing of TCR beta was performed on blood CD8+ T cells and on blood CD4+ T cells. Negative isolation yielded CD8+ and CD4+ T cells; FACS enriched TEMRA cells. Random hexamers served to reverse transcribe roughly 0.45 to 1 ug RNA. With immunoSEQ multiplex PCR, TCR beta CDR3 was amplified across 54 Vbeta and 13 Jbeta. TCRdb analysed the immunoSEQ multiplex PCR reads with MiXCR anew, one entry per CDR3 protein. The sample has about 150,000 distinct CDR3 sequences, about 95% seen once. The clonotype was recovered from a human donor with multiple sclerosis. This chain links TRBV9 with TRBJ1-2, with D uncertain. The sequencing sample was made of CD8+ T cells from PBMCs. CDR3 in amino acids: CASSRIDHYGYTF. The CDR3, as DNA: TGTGCCAGCTCCCGTATTGACCACTATGGCTACACCTTC.